The clone carrying this T cell receptor (beta chain) occurred many times. V shed 8 bases, J shed 5 bases, and the junction held 11 bases outside the gene matches. The CDR3 consists of 15 residues. CDR1 is MNHNS and CDR2 is SASEGT in the germline V gene. The data were obtained in a study of CDR3 diversity in severe acne. Each CDR3 protein is one row after TCRdb ran MiXCR on the PCR reads. Altogether approximately 77,000 distinct CDR3 sequences are present, less than 65% being singletons, with the ten largest covering 11%. The sample comprised blood. The genes are TRBV6-1 and TRBJ2-7; 11 nucleotides line up with TRBD1. This receptor was taken from a male donor with severe acne vulgaris. The CDR3 DNA sequence: TGTGCCAGCGGCCCGGGGACAGGGGGGTTCGACGAGCAGTACTTC. It codes for CASGPGTGGFDEQYF.